This passage covers 26 T cell receptor beta chains from one sample sequenced in a study of lymphopenia after photon versus proton radiotherapy. Sequencing was performed with immunoSEQ multiplex PCR; in TCRdb, only in-frame clones are kept and a portion is missing. The sample has roughly 67,000 clones; around 90% are singletons. The starting material was peripheral blood, obtained from a patient treated with photon-based radiotherapy. The receptors shown here come from a woman in her seventies with pancreatic cancer.

This clone was recorded only once. The chain carries TRBV7-6 and TRBJ2-7; 8 nucleotides align to TRBD1. The CDR3 runs to 15 residues. Per germline, CDR1 SGHVS and CDR2 FNYEAQ. V shed 2 bases, J shed 6 bases, and the junction held 9 bases outside the gene matches. Here the CDR3 DNA reads TGTGCCAGCAGCTTATCAGGGGGCGCAGTAGGCGAGCAGTACTTC. Its protein is CASSLSGGAVGEQYF. Together with reference TRBV7-6 and TRBJ2-7, the CDR3 gives the full variable domain: GAGVSQSPRYKVTKRGQDVALRCDPISGHVSLYWYRQALGQGPEFLTYFNYEAQQDKSGLPNDRFSAERPEGSISTLTIQRTEQRDSAMYRCASSLSGGAVGEQYFGPGTRLTVT.

The chain employs TRBV4-2 and TRBJ2-7; TRBD2 matches 7 bases. The germline gives CDR1 LGHNA, CDR2 YNFKEQ. The J segment lost 12 bases and the V segment lost 0 bases, leaving 11 bases of the junction unmatched. CDR3 length: 14 residues. CDR3 bases: TGTGCCAGCAGCCAAGATGAAATGGCGGGAGTTTCGTACTTC. Protein: CASSQDEMAGVSYF.

J is TRBJ2-7 and V is TRBV18; 7 positions agree with TRBD1. Germline V CDR1 and CDR2: KGHSH, LQKENI. J gave up 3 bases and V 3 bases, and 2 bases lay outside the gene matches. This CDR3 is 13 amino acids long. The CDR3 coding sequence is TGTGCCAGCTCACCTCGACAGGGCTACGAGCAGTACTTC. It is translated as CASSPRQGYEQYF.

The CDR3 protein is CASSLAGTGISYEQYF. The CDR3 DNA follows: TGTGCCAGCAGCTTGGCAGGGACAGGGATCTCCTACGAGCAGTACTTC. The V call is TRBV5-4, the J call TRBJ2-7, with TRBD1 matching 9 bases. V lost 0 bases and J lost 0; bases outside the gene matches: 4. The CDR3 consists of 16 residues. Germline lookup yields CDR1 SGHNT and CDR2 YYREEE (reference sequence).

This chain joins TRBV27 and TRBJ1-1; TRBD1 might be the D (5 bases). V was trimmed by 6 bases and J by 0 bases, leaving 20 bases between them. The CDR3 consists of 17 residues. From germline, CDR1 is MNHEY and CDR2 SMNVEV (reference sequence). The CDR3: CASRNYGRGPMNTEAFF. The DNA for the CDR3 is TGTGCCAGCAGGAACTACGGGAGGGGTCCCATGAACACTGAAGCTTTCTTT.

Turning to this clone: This CDR3 is also generated by other DNA sequences in the sample. The chain employs TRBV4-1 and TRBJ2-5; TRBD1 matches at 7 bases. The V segment lost 1 base and the J segment 2 bases; nucleotides outside the gene matches: 7. The germline CDR1 and CDR2 sequences are MGHRA and YSYEKL. This CDR3 has 16 amino acids. CDR3 coding DNA: TGCGCCAGCAGCCAAGCCGGGACAGCCATTCAAGAGACCCAGTACTTC. Its protein is CASSQAGTAIQETQYF.

J is TRBJ2-7 and V is TRBV18; D ambiguous. Germline assignment: CDR1 KGHSH and CDR2 LQKENI. The V end was cut by 2 bases, the J end by 7 bases, with 12 bases between. The CDR3 has 13 amino acids. The CDR3 DNA is TGTGCCAGCTCACCAGAAAATGGGTTTGAGCAGTACTTC. This encodes CASSPENGFEQYF.

The CDR3 nucleotides are TGCGCCAGCAGCCAAGAGGTGGGATGGACCTACGAGCAGTACTTC. Translation gives CASSQEVGWTYEQYF. This rearrangement joins TRBV4-3 to TRBJ2-7; D is uncertain. CDR1 and CDR2 (germline): LGHNA, YSLEER. This CDR3 has 15 residues. The germline V and J ends were trimmed by 0 bases and 2 bases, with 11 bases remaining between them.

V usage is TRBV5-1 and J usage is TRBJ1-1; D ambiguous. CDR3 size: 14 residues. The germline gives CDR1 SGHRS, CDR2 YFSETQ. V was clipped by 0 bases and J by 3 bases, with 9 bases between them. CDR3 in amino acids: CASSLAGLDTEAFF. DNA of the CDR3: TGCGCCAGCAGCTTGGCGGGCCTTGACACTGAAGCTTTCTTT.

The chain joins TRBV11-2 to TRBJ2-5; unclear D gene. The CDR3 length is 12 residues. The V gene's germline CDR1 is SGHAT and CDR2 FQNNGV. Trimming shortened V by 1 base and J by 3 bases, and 3 bases separated the two germline ends. The CDR3 reads CASSLGKETQYF. In DNA form, the CDR3 reads TGTGCCAGCAGCTTAGGAAAAGAGACCCAGTACTTC.

The chain recombines TRBV2 with TRBJ1-1, with a tentative D call TRBD1 (5 bases). This CDR3 is 15 amino acids long. V was shortened by 4 bases and J by 1 base, with 13 bases between the two germline ends. Germline CDR1 SNHLY, CDR2 FYNNEI. Here the CDR3 DNA reads TGTGCCAGCAGTGTAAGGGGACTCGCGAACACTGAAGCTTTCTTT. Amino acids: CASSVRGLANTEAFF.

The CDR3 bases are TGTGCCAGCAGGGCCGCCCTAGGGGGCGTCGGTGGCTACACCTTC. Its translation: CASRAALGGVGGYTF. The chain is built from TRBV28 and TRBJ1-2; 7 bases are a match to TRBD1. The germline V gene has CDR1 MDHEN and CDR2 SYDVKM. V gave up 6 bases and J gave up 7 bases; unmatched junction bases: 14. The CDR3 spans 15 residues.

A single count supports this clone. This sequence joins TRBV19 and TRBJ1-2; 7 bases match TRBD1. This CDR3 region has 13 residues. Germline V lookup: CDR1 LNHDA, CDR2 SQIVND (reference sequence). Trimming cost V 6 bases and J 6 bases; bases outside gene matches: 7. The CDR3 DNA sequence: TGTGCCAGTAGAGGTAAACAGGGGAATGGCTACACCTTC. Its protein product is CASRGKQGNGYTF. The complete variable domain, with remaining parts taken from reference TRBV19 and TRBJ1-2, reads DGGITQSPKYLFRKEGQNVTLSCEQNLNHDAMYWYRQDPGQGLRLIYYSQIVNDFQKGDIAEGYSVSREKKESFPLTVTSAQKNPTAFYLCASRGKQGNGYTFGSGTRLTVV.

The V call is TRBV2, the J call TRBJ1-2; the D gene is possibly TRBD1 (6 bases). The length of the CDR3 is 15 residues. In germline, CDR1 is SNHLY, CDR2 FYNNEI. The V and J ends lost 4 bases and 0 bases respectively, with 12 bases between them. The CDR3 spells CASSVDSLPNYGYTF. CDR3 nucleotides: TGTGCCAGCAGTGTGGACAGCCTACCTAACTATGGCTACACCTTC.

The chain links TRBV28 to TRBJ1-4; D possibly corresponds to TRBD1 (5 bases). The CDR3 contains 15 residues. Germline V CDR1 and CDR2: MDHEN, SYDVKM. V dropped 6 bases and J dropped 6 bases, with 17 bases sitting between them. The CDR3 is CASSSIREEDEKLFF. DNA for the CDR3: TGTGCCAGCAGCTCCATCAGGGAAGAGGATGAAAAACTGTTTTTT.

The chain carries TRBV5-4 and TRBJ1-1, with 8 bases lining up with TRBD1. Germline V gene sequence: CDR1 SGHNT, CDR2 YYREEE (reference sequence). CDR3 length equals 13 residues. V shed 1 base and J 4 bases; nucleotides not matched to a gene: 0. CDR3 coding DNA: TGTGCCAGCAGCTTGACAGGGGGCACTGAAGCTTTCTTT. Residues: CASSLTGGTEAFF.

The V and J genes are TRBV27 and TRBJ2-6, with 11 bases aligning to TRBD1. This CDR3 comprises 17 residues. Germline V lookup: CDR1 MNHEY, CDR2 SMNVEV (reference sequence). J lost 0 bases, V lost 6 bases, and 4 bases had no gene match. The CDR3 DNA follows: TGTGCCAGCAGAGCCGGGACAGGGGGCTCTGGGGCCAACGTCCTGACTTTC. Protein: CASRAGTGGSGANVLTF.

V usage is TRBV7-2 and J usage is TRBJ2-1, with 7 bases lining up with TRBD1. Germline trimming cut 0 bases from V and 8 bases from J; bases unmatched to any gene: 7. Germline V gene data show CDR1 as SGHTA and CDR2 as FQGNSA. The CDR3 totals 15 residues. CDR3 protein: CASSLAYNRGHEQFF. The CDR3 DNA sequence: TGTGCCAGCAGCTTAGCGTATAACAGGGGCCATGAGCAGTTCTTC.

There are a few counts of this clone. The chain joins TRBV7-8 to TRBJ1-1, with D perhaps matching TRBD1 (6 bases). CDR3 length equals 13 residues. V was cut by 7 bases and J by 1 base, with 10 bases left in between. The V gene's germline CDR1 is SGHVS and CDR2 FQNEAQ. The CDR3 DNA follows: TGTGCCAGCAACAGGGCAGAGAACACTGAAGCTTTCTTT. Translation: CASNRAENTEAFF.

Only a few counts were recorded for this clone. This chain joins TRBV18 and TRBJ1-5; D possibly corresponds to TRBD1 (6 bases). Germline V gene lookup returns CDR1 KGHSH and CDR2 LQKENI. V was cut by 5 bases and J by 7 bases, with 12 bases left in between. The length of the CDR3 is 13 residues. For the CDR3, the DNA is TGTGCCAGCTCAACCGAACAGGGCCAGCCCCAGCATTTT. Translated, it gives CASSTEQGQPQHF.

The chain recombines TRBV19 with TRBJ2-1; D gene unclear. The CDR3 covers 11 residues. The germline V and J ends were trimmed by 4 bases and 4 bases, with 2 bases remaining between them. Germline assignment: CDR1 LNHDA and CDR2 SQIVND (reference sequence). The CDR3 DNA reads TGTGCCAGTAGTAGTTACAATGAGCAGTTCTTC. Protein product: CASSSYNEQFF. The full variable domain, in which reference TRBV19 and TRBJ2-1 provide the parts outside the CDR3, is DGGITQSPKYLFRKEGQNVTLSCEQNLNHDAMYWYRQDPGQGLRLIYYSQIVNDFQKGDIAEGYSVSREKKESFPLTVTSAQKNPTAFYLCASSSYNEQFFGPGTRLTVL.

The chain's CDR3 is CASSPRREGGYGYTF. The DNA of the CDR3 is TGTGCCAGCAGCCCTCGTAGGGAGGGAGGCTATGGCTACACCTTC. J is TRBJ1-2 and V is TRBV14; D ambiguous. CDR1 is SGHDN, CDR2 FVKESK, per germline. CDR3 length: 15 amino acids. Trimming stripped 4 bases from V and 4 bases from J, with 16 bases between.

The V gene is TRBV21-1, the J gene TRBJ1-2; TRBD1, as called in the table, went unchecked against the DNA. TRBV21-1 is deemed a pseudogene. This CDR3 spans 12 amino acids. The CDR3 coding sequence is TGTGCCAGCAGCAAAGTCCAGAAGGGCTACACCTTC. Translating gives CASSKVQKGYTF.

The rearrangement uses TRBV7-2 and TRBJ2-7; a weak D match, TRBD2 (6 bases). The CDR3 loop spans 12 amino acids. Trimming removed 3 bases at V and 9 bases at J, with 12 bases between. Germline assignment: CDR1 SGHTA and CDR2 FQGNSA. The CDR3 protein is CASSFGGMGQYF. For the CDR3, the DNA is TGTGCCAGCAGCTTCGGGGGAATGGGGCAGTACTTC. The full variable domain, completed using reference TRBV7-2 and TRBJ2-7, is GAGVSQSPSNKVTEKGKDVELRCDPISGHTALYWYRQSLGQGLEFLIYFQGNSAPDKSGLPSDRFSAERTGGSVSTLTIQRTQQEDSAVYLCASSFGGMGQYFGPGTRLTVT.

The rearrangement uses TRBV6-6 and TRBJ1-2; D is perhaps TRBD1 (5 bases). There are 13 residues in the CDR3. V lost 4 bases to trimming and J lost 6 bases, with 12 bases between them. Germline V CDR1 and CDR2: MNHNY, SVGAGI (reference sequence). The CDR3 DNA is TGTGCCAGCAGTTCACGAAGGGACGATGGCTACACCTTC. Translation: CASSSRRDDGYTF.

V is TRBV7-8 and J is TRBJ2-5, with 7 bases that match TRBD2. V was pared by 4 bases and J by 5 bases, with 4 bases of the junction left unmatched. CDR3 length: 13 amino acids. Germline V gene sequence: CDR1 SGHVS, CDR2 FQNEAQ. DNA for the CDR3: TGTGCCAGCAGCTCCCCGGGGGGTGAGACCCAGTACTTC. It yields the protein CASSSPGGETQYF. Full variable domain (remainder filled in from reference TRBV7-8 and TRBJ2-5): GAGVSQSPRYKVAKRGQDVALRCDPISGHVSLFWYQQALGQGPEFLTYFQNEAQLDKSGLPSDRFFAERPEGSVSTLKIQRTQQEDSAVYLCASSSPGGETQYFGPGTRLLVL.